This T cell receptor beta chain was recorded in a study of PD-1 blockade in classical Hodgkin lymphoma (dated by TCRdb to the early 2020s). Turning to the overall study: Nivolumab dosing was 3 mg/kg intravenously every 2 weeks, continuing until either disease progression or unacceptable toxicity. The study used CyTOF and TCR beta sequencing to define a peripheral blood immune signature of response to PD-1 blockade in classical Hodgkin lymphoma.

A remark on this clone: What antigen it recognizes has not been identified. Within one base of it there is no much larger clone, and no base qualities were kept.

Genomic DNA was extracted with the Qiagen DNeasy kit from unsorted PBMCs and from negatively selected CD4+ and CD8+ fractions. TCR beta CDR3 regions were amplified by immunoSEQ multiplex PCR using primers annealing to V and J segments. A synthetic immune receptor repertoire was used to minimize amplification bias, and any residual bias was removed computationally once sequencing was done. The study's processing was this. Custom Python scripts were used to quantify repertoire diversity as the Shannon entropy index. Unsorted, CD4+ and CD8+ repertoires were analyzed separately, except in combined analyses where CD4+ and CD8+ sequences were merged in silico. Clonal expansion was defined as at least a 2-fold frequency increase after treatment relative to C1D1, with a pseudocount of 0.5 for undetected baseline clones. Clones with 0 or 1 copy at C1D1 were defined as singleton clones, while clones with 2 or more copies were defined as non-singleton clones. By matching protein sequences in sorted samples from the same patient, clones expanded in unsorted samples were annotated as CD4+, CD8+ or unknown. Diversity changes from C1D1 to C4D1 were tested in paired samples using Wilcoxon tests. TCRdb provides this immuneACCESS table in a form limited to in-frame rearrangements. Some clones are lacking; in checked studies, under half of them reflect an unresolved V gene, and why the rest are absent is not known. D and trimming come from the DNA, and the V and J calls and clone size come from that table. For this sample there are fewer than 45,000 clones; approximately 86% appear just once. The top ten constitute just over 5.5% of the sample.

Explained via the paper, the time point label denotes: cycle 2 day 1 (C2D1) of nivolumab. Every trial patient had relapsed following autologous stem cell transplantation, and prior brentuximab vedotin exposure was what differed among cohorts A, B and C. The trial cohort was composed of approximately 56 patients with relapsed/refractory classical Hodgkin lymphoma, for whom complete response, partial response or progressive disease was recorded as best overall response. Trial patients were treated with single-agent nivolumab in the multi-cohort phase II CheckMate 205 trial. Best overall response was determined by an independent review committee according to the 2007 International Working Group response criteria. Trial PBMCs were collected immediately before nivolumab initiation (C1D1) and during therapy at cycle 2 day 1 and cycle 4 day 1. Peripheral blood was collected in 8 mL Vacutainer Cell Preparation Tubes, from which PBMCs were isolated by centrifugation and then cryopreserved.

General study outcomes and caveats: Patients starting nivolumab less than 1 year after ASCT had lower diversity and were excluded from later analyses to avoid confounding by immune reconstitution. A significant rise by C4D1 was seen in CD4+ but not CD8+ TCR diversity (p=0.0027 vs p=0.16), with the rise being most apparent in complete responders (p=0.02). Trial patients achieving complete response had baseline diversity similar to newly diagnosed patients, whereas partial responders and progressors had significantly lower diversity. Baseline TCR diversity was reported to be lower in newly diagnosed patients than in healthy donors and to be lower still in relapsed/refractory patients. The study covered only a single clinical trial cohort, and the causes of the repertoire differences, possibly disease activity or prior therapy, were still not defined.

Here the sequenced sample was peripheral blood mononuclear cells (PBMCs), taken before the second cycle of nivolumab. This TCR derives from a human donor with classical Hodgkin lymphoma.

This receptor has the CDR3 CASSLDLAGADTQYF. The DNA is TGCGCCAGCAGCTTGGATCTAGCGGGGGCAGATACGCAGTATTTT. The V gene is TRBV5-1 and the J gene is TRBJ2-3; 10 bases in the junction line up with TRBD2. Ends trimmed: V by 0 bases, J by 4 bases; bases unmatched to a gene: 2. The CDR3 numbers 15 residues from cysteine through phenylalanine. Only the CDR3 portion is preserved as DNA: 45 bases, with reading frame beginning at the first base. CDR1 and CDR2 were assigned from the germline V gene as SGHRS and YFSETQ.